Below are 31 T cell receptor beta chains sequenced from a single sample in a study of blood T cell repertoires in COVID-19. The table came from immunoSEQ multiplex PCR; TCRdb's copy has only in-frame clones and leaves some out. The table has some 70,000 clones, approximately 87% seen once; the top ten hold around 7.9%. Sequencing used peripheral blood. The receptors originated from a man in his fifties or sixties with active COVID-19.

The rearrangement links TRBV3-1 (or the pseudogene TRBV3-2) to TRBJ2-1, with D maybe TRBD1 (6 bases). This CDR3 has 17 amino acids. From germline, CDR1 is LGHDT and CDR2 YNNKEL (reference sequence). Trimming pared 4 bases from V and 0 bases from J, leaving 16 bases between. CDR3 in amino acids: CASSRGTGTSSYNEQFF. The CDR3 bases are TGTGCCAGCAGCCGAGGAACAGGGACGAGCTCCTACAATGAGCAGTTCTTC.

The J gene is TRBJ2-7, the V gene TRBV28, with D tentatively TRBD2 (7 bases). Germline V CDR1 and CDR2: MDHEN, SYDVKM. This CDR3 spans 15 amino acids. The germline V and J ends were trimmed by 5 bases and 6 bases, with 20 bases remaining between them. The DNA of the CDR3 is TGTGCCAGCAGTGGGGGGGGCGGGAGTCGTCGCGAGCAGTACTTC. It codes for CASSGGGGSRREQYF.

The V and J genes are TRBV5-5 and TRBJ2-6; D is unclear. Germline CDR1 and CDR2: SGHKS and YYEKEE (reference sequence). V was shortened by 2 bases and J by 2 bases, with 8 bases between the two germline ends. This CDR3 is built from 15 residues. CDR3 residues: CASSFQLAGANVLTF. As DNA, the CDR3 is TGTGCCAGCAGCTTCCAATTAGCTGGGGCCAACGTCCTGACTTTC.

This clone was picked up a small number of times. The genes are TRBV7-2 and TRBJ1-1, with D perhaps matching TRBD1 (5 bases). Trimming pared 6 bases from V and 6 bases from J, leaving 17 bases between. This CDR3 is built from 14 residues. The germline V gene has CDR1 SGHTA and CDR2 FQGNSA. In DNA, the CDR3 is TGTGCCAGCAGAAGACTTAACGGGGGGTCTGAAGCTTTCTTT. This translates into CASRRLNGGSEAFF.

This chain uses TRBV6-4 with TRBJ1-1; the D is unclear. The CDR3 has 15 residues. Trimming took 3 bases from V and 3 from J, leaving 14 bases between them. The germline gives CDR1 MRHNA, CDR2 SNTAGT. The CDR3 DNA follows: TGTGCCAGCAGTGAGGAATCAGCGGGGTACACTGAAGCTTTCTTT. Protein product: CASSEESAGYTEAFF.

This chain uses TRBV4-2 with TRBJ2-1; perhaps TRBD2 as D (5 bases). This CDR3 spans 13 amino acids. V was trimmed by 10 bases and J by 0 bases, leaving 10 bases between them. The germline CDR1 and CDR2 sequences are LGHNA and YNFKEQ. The CDR3 nucleotides read TGTGCCACCCGGGGAAGCTCCTACAATGAGCAGTTCTTC. It specifies CATRGSSYNEQFF.

The V and J genes are TRBV2 and TRBJ1-1, with D unresolved. Germline V gene lookup returns CDR1 SNHLY and CDR2 FYNNEI. The CDR3 consists of 13 residues. V was cut by 7 bases and J by 0 bases, with 9 bases left in between. The CDR3 nucleotides read TGTGCCAGCACGAACTTCATGAACACTGAAGCTTTCTTT. Amino acid sequence: CASTNFMNTEAFF.

This chain links TRBV28 with TRBJ1-2, with 12 bases lining up with TRBD1. V shed 6 bases and J 4 bases; nucleotides not matched to a gene: 12. This CDR3 region has 17 residues. Looked up from germline, CDR1 is MDHEN and CDR2 is SYDVKM. The CDR3 coding sequence is TGTGCCAGCAGCGGAAACCCGGGACAGGGGGCGCGCTATGGCTACACCTTC. It is translated as CASSGNPGQGARYGYTF.

The chain has TRBV4-2 and TRBJ1-4, with 8 bases fitting TRBD1. V lost 1 base, J lost 8 bases, and 3 bases stayed unmatched. The V gene's germline CDR1 is LGHNA and CDR2 YNFKEQ. The CDR3 loop spans 14 amino acids. CDR3 coding DNA: TGTGCCAGCAGCCAAGCCAGGGGGCTCGAAAAACTGTTTTTT. The encoded protein is CASSQARGLEKLFF.

The chain combines TRBV4-3 with TRBJ2-7; possibly TRBD2 for D (6 bases). V lost 2 bases and J lost 4, with 15 bases in between. The length of the CDR3 is 15 residues. Germline-derived CDR1 and CDR2 are LGHNA and YSLEER. The CDR3, as DNA: TGCGCCAGCAGCCAAACCTGGCGGGGAGGTTACGAGCAGTACTTC. This encodes CASSQTWRGGYEQYF.

This chain uses TRBV5-6 with TRBJ2-3, with D possibly TRBD1 on 6 matching bases. Germline V CDR1 and CDR2: SGHDT, YYEEEE. The CDR3 extends over 14 amino acids. Trimming took off 8 bases at V and 2 bases at J, with 15 bases between the two ends. CDR3 sequence reads: CASTDWTVTDTQYF. As DNA, the CDR3 is TGTGCCAGTACTGATTGGACAGTCACAGATACGCAGTATTTT.

V usage is TRBV18 and J usage is TRBJ2-3; no firm D call. Trimming left V 6 bases short and J 6 bases short, with 7 bases between. CDR1 and CDR2 (germline): KGHSH, LQKENI. The CDR3 covers 11 residues. For the CDR3, the DNA is TGTGCCAGCTCCGCAGCGGATACGCAGTATTTT. Translation gives CASSAADTQYF.

The chain joins TRBV7-2 to TRBJ1-5, with D perhaps matching TRBD1 (6 bases). Deletions cut 4 bases from V and 3 bases from J, with 16 bases between. This CDR3 contains 16 residues. CDR1 is SGHTA, CDR2 FQGNSA, per germline. CDR3: CASSSQGAVFNQPQHF. DNA for the CDR3: TGTGCCAGCAGCTCACAGGGAGCGGTTTTCAATCAGCCCCAGCATTTT.

The chain couples TRBV4-2 to TRBJ1-5; TRBD1 agrees at 8 bases. Germline trimming cut 1 base from V and 0 bases from J; bases unmatched to any gene: 8. CDR1 is LGHNA and CDR2 is YNFKEQ in the germline V gene. CDR3 length: 18 residues. The CDR3 sequence: CASSQVLNRGISNQPQHF. CDR3 sequence (DNA): TGTGCCAGCAGCCAAGTCCTAAACAGGGGGATTAGCAATCAGCCCCAGCATTTT.

The CDR3 DNA is TGTGCCAGTAGTATAGACAGGGGGGAACGGTTCTTC. This translates into CASSIDRGERFF. The genes are TRBV19 and TRBJ2-1; TRBD1 is a possible D gene (7 bases). This CDR3 region has 12 residues. Germline CDR1 LNHDA, CDR2 SQIVND (reference sequence). V lost 0 bases and J 15 bases, leaving 12 bases between the germline ends.

The chain recombines TRBV5-6 with TRBJ2-3, with 8 bases that match TRBD1. Germline lookup yields CDR1 SGHDT and CDR2 YYEEEE. The CDR3 contains 15 residues. The J segment lost 0 bases and the V segment lost 5 bases, leaving 5 bases of the junction unmatched. As DNA, the CDR3 is TGTGCCAGCAGGGCCAGGGGGCGGAGCACAGATACGCAGTATTTT. This translates into CASRARGRSTDTQYF.

This clone was counted between two and nine times. The chain is built from TRBV3-1 (or the pseudogene TRBV3-2) and TRBJ2-2; TRBD1 is a possible D gene (7 bases). Germline CDR1 reads LGHDT; CDR2 reads YNNKEL (reference sequence). The CDR3 has 16 residues. Trimming cost V 5 bases and J 1 base, with 14 bases left between them. The CDR3 region has the DNA TGTGCCAGCAGCGGCCGACAGGGAGGGAACACCGGGGAGCTGTTTTTT. It translates to CASSGRQGGNTGELFF.

This CDR3 reads CASSPEGQGSPLHF. CDR3 bases: TGTGCCAGCTCACCGGAGGGGCAAGGTTCACCCCTCCACTTT. This rearrangement joins TRBV18 to TRBJ1-6; the D gene is possibly TRBD1 (5 bases). The CDR3 extends over 14 amino acids. Trimming stripped 3 bases from V and 9 bases from J, with 12 bases between. Germline CDR1 is KGHSH and CDR2 is LQKENI.

V is TRBV5-1 and J is TRBJ1-2; D gene uncertain. This CDR3 has 12 residues. Germline V gene data show CDR1 as SGHRS and CDR2 as YFSETQ. Trimming left V 0 bases short and J 8 bases short, with 8 bases between. CDR3 region: CASSLDRAGYTF. The CDR3 DNA follows: TGCGCCAGCAGCTTGGACAGAGCCGGCTACACCTTC.

V usage is TRBV7-2 and J usage is TRBJ2-1; TRBD2 is a possible D gene (6 bases). V was clipped by 3 bases and J by 8 bases, with 17 bases between them. Germline CDR1 and CDR2: SGHTA and FQGNSA. The CDR3 is made up of 15 amino acids. The CDR3 DNA is TGTGCCAGCAGCTTTGTAGCGGCCAGAGGCGATGAGCAGTTCTTC. Its protein product is CASSFVAARGDEQFF.

The chain carries TRBV4-3 and TRBJ2-1; 9 bases map to TRBD1. In germline, CDR1 is LGHNA, CDR2 YSLEER. The V segment lost 1 base and the J segment 5 bases; nucleotides outside the gene matches: 3. The CDR3 totals 15 residues. The CDR3 DNA follows: TGCGCCAGCAGCCAAGTTTGGACAGGGGACAATGAGCAGTTCTTC. Its protein is CASSQVWTGDNEQFF.

The chain combines TRBV6-5 with TRBJ1-1; D may be TRBD1 (6 bases). This CDR3 has 14 residues. Germline V CDR1 and CDR2: MNHEY, SVGAGI. The V and J ends lost 6 bases and 2 bases respectively, with 13 bases between them. The CDR3 loop is CASSLGQINTEAFF. Here the CDR3 DNA reads TGTGCCAGCAGCCTTGGACAGATCAACACTGAAGCTTTCTTT.

The CDR3 region has the DNA TGTGCCAGCAGCCCGGGACAGGGATCGTACCAAGAGACCCAGTACTTC. Translating gives CASSPGQGSYQETQYF. V gene TRBV14 combines with J gene TRBJ2-5, with 9 bases that match TRBD1. After removal of 4 bases from V and 0 bases from J, the junction contained 6 bases not matched to a gene. This CDR3 is built from 16 residues. Germline loops: CDR1 SGHDN, CDR2 FVKESK.

This chain connects TRBV5-4 to TRBJ2-3; TRBD1 might be the D (7 bases). The germline V and J ends were trimmed by 4 bases and 2 bases, with 17 bases remaining between them. Germline V lookup: CDR1 SGHNT, CDR2 YYREEE (reference sequence). The CDR3 loop spans 16 amino acids. The CDR3 loop is CASSLPRGRDTDTQYF. The CDR3 region has the DNA TGTGCCAGCAGCCTGCCGAGGGGGCGGGACACAGATACGCAGTATTTT. Full variable domain (missing parts from reference TRBV5-4 and TRBJ2-3): ETGVTQSPTHLIKTRGQQVTLRCSSQSGHNTVSWYQQALGQGPQFIFQYYREEENGRGNFPPRFSGLQFPNYSSELNVNALELDDSALYLCASSLPRGRDTDTQYFGPGTRLTVL.

The chain is built from TRBV20-1 and TRBJ2-7; 8 bases are a match to TRBD2. This CDR3 has 15 residues. CDR1 and CDR2 from the germline V gene are DFQATT and SNEGSKA (reference sequence). After removal of 3 bases from V and 6 bases from J, the junction contained 13 bases not matched to a gene. DNA of the CDR3: TGCAGTGCTAGTCGGCGGGGGGCCCCGCGGGCCGAGCAGTACTTC. It yields the protein CSASRRGAPRAEQYF.

This clone was observed a single time. The chain is built from TRBV28 and TRBJ1-6; 11 positions match TRBD1. CDR1 is MDHEN, CDR2 SYDVKM, per germline. J was trimmed by 10 bases and V by 5 bases; bases with no gene match: 4. The CDR3 runs 14 residues. CDR3 protein: CASSPGQGGSPLHF. The DNA of the CDR3 is TGTGCCAGCAGTCCGGGACAGGGGGGCTCACCCCTCCACTTT.

The V and J genes are TRBV7-2 and TRBJ2-2; 11 bases are a match to TRBD2. Germline V gene sequence: CDR1 SGHTA, CDR2 FQGNSA. The CDR3 loop spans 18 amino acids. V dropped 3 bases and J dropped 4; count of bases not matched to a gene: 10. This CDR3 reads CASSFGLGLAERTGELFF. The CDR3 nucleotides read TGTGCCAGCAGCTTCGGACTGGGACTAGCGGAACGCACCGGGGAGCTGTTTTTT.

This rearrangement joins TRBV29-1 to TRBJ1-1; possible D gene TRBD1, 6 bases. Trimming shortened V by 2 bases and J by 0 bases, and 13 bases separated the two germline ends. The germline gives CDR1 SQVTM, CDR2 ANQGSEA. The CDR3 extends over 15 amino acids. In DNA form, the CDR3 reads TGCAGCGTTGAAATGGTTCAGGGGATGAACACTGAAGCTTTCTTT. Its protein product is CSVEMVQGMNTEAFF.

V usage is TRBV6-4 and J usage is TRBJ2-3; possibly TRBD2 for D (7 bases). The ends were cut back, 4 bases at V and 4 bases at J, with 21 bases in the middle. Per the germline V gene, CDR1 is MRHNA and CDR2 is SNTAGT. This CDR3 is 17 amino acids long. Written as DNA, the CDR3 is TGTGCCAGCAGTGTGTATGGGGGCGGGAGTGGGGCAGATACGCAGTATTTT. Translated, it gives CASSVYGGGSGADTQYF.

The chain has TRBV6-5 and TRBJ1-1; the match to TRBD1 covers 10 bases. This CDR3 spans 13 amino acids. Germline V CDR1 and CDR2: MNHEY, SVGAGI. With 4 bases clipped from V and 6 bases from J, the junction kept 2 bases outside the gene matches. The CDR3 protein is CASSWTGGAEAFF. In nucleotides, the CDR3 is TGTGCCAGCAGTTGGACAGGGGGGGCTGAAGCTTTCTTT.

This clone was counted once. This chain connects TRBV6-6 to TRBJ1-6, with D uncertain. From germline, CDR1 is MNHNY and CDR2 SVGAGI (reference sequence). CDR3 length: 16 residues. V dropped 5 bases and J dropped 0 bases, with 11 bases sitting between them. CDR3 sequence: CASSRSMSSYNSPLHF. The CDR3 DNA sequence: TGTGCCAGCAGTCGATCCATGAGCTCCTATAATTCACCCCTCCACTTT.